The clone carrying this T cell receptor beta chain was counted at least ten times. CDR1 is DFQATT and CDR2 is SNEGSKA in the germline V gene (reference sequence). The CDR3 totals 12 residues. With V trimmed by 4 bases and J by 5 bases, 5 bases remained unmatched. The data are from a study of neurological immune-mediated disorders. MiXCR, run by TCRdb on the 5' RACE reads, gives a single entry per CDR3 protein. Found here are roughly 74,000 distinct CDR3 sequences, 4% to 6% of them singletons; the top ten hold approximately 7.4%. What was sequenced was PBMCs. The receptor was isolated from a man aged 18 to 30 with multiple sclerosis. The chain employs TRBV20-1 and TRBJ2-7, with 7 nucleotides matching TRBD1. The CDR3, as DNA: TGCAGTGCTATTTCTAGGGGGCACGAGCAGTACTTC. This translates into CSAISRGHEQYF.